The 19 T cell receptor beta chains in this list originate from one sample, sequenced in a study of T cell clonotyping in hematopoietic cell transplantation. Sequencing used immunoSEQ multiplex PCR; TCRdb keeps in-frame clones, though not all of them. The sample comprises about 9,400 clones, about 79% of which are singletons, and 16% rests with the top ten. The sequencing here drew on PBMCs, taken 180 days after allogeneic stem cell transplant. These receptors were obtained from a male patient aged 35 to 55 who had an allogeneic stem cell transplant from a related donor, so the T cells may come from the graft donor. Some clones in this sample may be carry-over from other donors' samples.

In this sample, this clone turned up once. The DNA for the CDR3 is TGCAGCGTTGTTACTGGGGCAGGGAGGTTCTTC. Amino acid sequence: CSVVTGAGRFF. V usage is TRBV29-1 and J usage is TRBJ2-1; either TRBD1 or TRBD2 may fit D (5 bases each). V lost 4 bases and J lost 15, with 16 bases in between. Germline loops: CDR1 SQVTM, CDR2 ANQGSEA. This CDR3 has 11 residues.

This chain joins TRBV6-5 and TRBJ2-7, with 7 bases that match TRBD1. The trim removed 5 bases at V and 0 bases at J, leaving 4 bases unmatched. The CDR3 is made up of 14 amino acids. Per the germline V gene, CDR1 is MNHEY and CDR2 is SVGAGI. The CDR3 DNA follows: TGTGCCAGCAGTCTACAGGGGCTCTCCTACGAGCAGTACTTC. It codes for CASSLQGLSYEQYF.

J is TRBJ1-1 and V is TRBV29-1, with D hard to call. CDR3 length: 15 amino acids. Germline CDR1 SQVTM, CDR2 ANQGSEA. V was trimmed by 7 bases and J by 1 base, leaving 19 bases between them. The CDR3, as DNA: TGCAGCGCCAAATATGGGCTCCAGAGGAACACTGAAGCTTTCTTT. Amino acids: CSAKYGLQRNTEAFF.

This clone was found a few times. The V call is TRBV23-1, the J call TRBJ2-2; D not resolved. TRBV23-1 counts as an open reading frame of uncertain function. CDR3 size: 14 residues. Trimming pared 8 bases from V and 7 bases from J, leaving 17 bases between. For the CDR3, the DNA is TGCGCCAGCGGACGAGAGGTTTTGGTCGGGGAGCTGTTTTTT. Amino acids: CASGREVLVGELFF.

The V call is TRBV6-5, the J call TRBJ1-6; D not certain. The germline V gene encodes CDR1 MNHEY and CDR2 SVGAGI. This CDR3 has 15 residues. The ends were cut back, 7 bases at V and 5 bases at J, with 15 bases in the middle. CDR3 nucleotides: TGTGCCAGCACCAAGTGGGATTTGGATAATTCACCCCTCCACTTT. This translates into CASTKWDLDNSPLHF.

J is TRBJ2-7 and V is TRBV7-8, with D perhaps matching TRBD1 (5 bases). The germline gives CDR1 SGHVS, CDR2 FQNEAQ. The germline V and J ends were trimmed by 6 bases and 1 base, with 16 bases remaining between them. There are 15 residues in the CDR3. The CDR3 DNA reads TGTGCCAGCAGACCCCGGCAGGGTCCTTCCTACGAGCAGTACTTC. Residues: CASRPRQGPSYEQYF.

V and J are TRBV4-2 and TRBJ1-5; 7 bases are a match to TRBD1. The V gene's germline CDR1 is LGHNA and CDR2 YNFKEQ. Trimming took 0 bases from V and 6 from J; bases not matched to a gene: 2. The CDR3 loop spans 14 amino acids. The DNA for the CDR3 is TGTGCCAGCAGCCAAGATACAGGGGCTCAGCCCCAGCATTTT. Protein product: CASSQDTGAQPQHF.

The CDR3 protein is CASGESRGREGILAKNIQYF. The DNA of the CDR3 is TGTGCCAGCGGGGAATCCAGGGGGCGCGAAGGAATACTAGCCAAAAACATTCAGTACTTC. This chain connects TRBV2 to TRBJ2-4; TRBD1 aligns across 8 bases. Germline CDR1 and CDR2: SNHLY and FYNNEI. The V and J ends lost 8 bases and 0 bases, in that order; junction bases with no gene match: 21. This CDR3 has 20 residues.

This clone was seen a handful of times. The chain carries TRBV29-1 and TRBJ2-2, with D perhaps being TRBD1 or TRBD2 (6 bases each). V was trimmed by 7 bases and J by 2 bases, leaving 23 bases between them. Germline V gives CDR1 SQVTM, CDR2 ANQGSEA. The CDR3 covers 17 residues. CDR3 DNA: TGCAGCGCCGAGGCCCCGACAGGAGGGAGAAACACCGGGGAGCTGTTTTTT. Translating it yields CSAEAPTGGRNTGELFF.

V is TRBV4-1 and J is TRBJ1-1; 7 bases are a match to TRBD1. In germline, CDR1 is MGHRA, CDR2 YSYEKL. The CDR3 is 16 residues long. J lost 2 bases, V lost 7 bases, and 13 bases had no gene match. The CDR3: CASIPYQDRSNTEAFF. The CDR3 coding sequence is TGCGCCAGCATCCCGTACCAGGACAGGTCAAACACTGAAGCTTTCTTT.

The chain couples TRBV5-4 to TRBJ2-5, with 8 bases lining up with TRBD1. The CDR3 extends over 14 amino acids. Germline V lookup: CDR1 SGHNT, CDR2 YYREEE (reference sequence). Losses at the gene ends were 4 bases for V and 9 bases for J; bases not matched to a gene: 11. The CDR3 sequence: CASSPDREIEAQYF. Here the CDR3 DNA reads TGTGCCAGCAGCCCGGACAGGGAGATTGAGGCCCAGTACTTC. Using reference TRBV5-4 and TRBJ2-5 for the parts outside the CDR3, the full variable domain is ETGVTQSPTHLIKTRGQQVTLRCSSQSGHNTVSWYQQALGQGPQFIFQYYREEENGRGNFPPRFSGLQFPNYSSELNVNALELDDSALYLCASSPDREIEAQYFGPGTRLLVL.

The chain uses TRBV19 and TRBJ1-5; D unclear. With 9 bases removed from V and 4 bases from J, the gap between germline ends came to 19 bases. This CDR3 has 15 amino acids. In germline, CDR1 is LNHDA, CDR2 SQIVND (reference sequence). The CDR3: CASAPYPGNNQPQHF. The CDR3 DNA is TGTGCCAGCGCCCCCTACCCCGGGAATAATCAGCCCCAGCATTTT.

The chain links TRBV30 to TRBJ2-3; 8 bases line up with TRBD1. Looked up from germline, CDR1 is GTSNPN and CDR2 is SVGIG (reference sequence). J gave up 2 bases and V 1 base, and 5 bases lay outside the gene matches. The CDR3 sequence is 15 residues long. The DNA of the CDR3 is TGTGCCTGGAGTGCTGGGACAGGAAACACAGATACGCAGTATTTT. It specifies CAWSAGTGNTDTQYF.

The chain has TRBV28 and TRBJ1-5; 10 bases line up with TRBD1. With V trimmed by 4 bases and J by 7 bases, 7 bases remained unmatched. Looked up from germline, CDR1 is MDHEN and CDR2 is SYDVKM. This CDR3 is built from 15 residues. CDR3 in DNA: TGTGCCAGCAGTTGGACAGGGGGGGTCGGGCAGCCCCAGCATTTT. Translation: CASSWTGGVGQPQHF.

The chain couples TRBV5-1 to TRBJ1-6; D may be TRBD1 (5 bases). With 0 bases removed from V and 6 bases from J, the gap between germline ends came to 13 bases. CDR1 and CDR2 (germline): SGHRS, YFSETQ. The CDR3 covers 16 residues. The CDR3 reads CASSLGAGGANSPLHF. The CDR3 DNA sequence: TGCGCCAGCAGCTTGGGAGCAGGTGGGGCTAATTCACCCCTCCACTTT.

This clone was counted a few times. The V and J genes are TRBV10-3 and TRBJ2-4; TRBD1 might be the D (6 bases). Trimming removed 2 bases at V and 2 bases at J, with 10 bases between. Germline CDR1 reads ENHRY; CDR2 reads SYGVKD. The length of the CDR3 is 15 residues. The CDR3 protein is CAISEPRGTKNIQYF. CDR3 coding DNA: TGTGCCATCAGTGAGCCCAGGGGAACCAAAAACATTCAGTACTTC.

This clone occurred a few times. The chain couples TRBV7-6 to TRBJ2-2; 8 positions agree with TRBD2. V shed 3 bases and J 7 bases; nucleotides not matched to a gene: 13. This CDR3 is 17 amino acids long. Per the germline V gene, CDR1 is SGHVS and CDR2 is FNYEAQ. This chain's CDR3 is CASSFLFGGVASGELFF. DNA of the CDR3: TGTGCCAGCAGCTTTCTATTCGGGGGGGTCGCCAGCGGGGAGCTGTTTTTT.

The chain combines TRBV11-1 with TRBJ2-7; D is uncertain. V was pared by 5 bases and J by 1 base, with 6 bases between. Germline V gives CDR1 SGHAT, CDR2 FQDESV (reference sequence). This CDR3 spans 12 amino acids. The CDR3 spells CASSGVSYEQYF. CDR3 DNA sequence: TGTGCCAGCAGCGGAGTATCCTACGAGCAGTACTTC.

The V gene is TRBV5-5, the J gene TRBJ2-1; D gene ambiguous. Germline-derived CDR1 and CDR2 are SGHKS and YYEKEE (reference sequence). Trimming pared 2 bases from V and 10 bases from J, leaving 16 bases between. This CDR3 has 14 amino acids. The CDR3 here is CASSFPPVSEEQFF. CDR3 nucleotide sequence: TGTGCCAGCAGCTTCCCCCCGGTCAGTGAGGAGCAGTTCTTC.